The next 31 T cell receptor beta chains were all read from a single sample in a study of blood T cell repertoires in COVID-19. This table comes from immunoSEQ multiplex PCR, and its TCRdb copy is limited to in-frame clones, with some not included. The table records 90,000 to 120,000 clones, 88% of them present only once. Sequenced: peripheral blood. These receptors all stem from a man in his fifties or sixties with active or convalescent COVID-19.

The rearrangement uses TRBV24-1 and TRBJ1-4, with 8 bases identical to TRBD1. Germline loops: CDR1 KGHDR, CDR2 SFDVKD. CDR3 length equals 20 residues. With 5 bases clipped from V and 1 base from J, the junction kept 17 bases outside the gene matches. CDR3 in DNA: TGTGCCACCAGTGCCATCGGGGACAGGACCTCTTCGGGAACTAATGAAAAACTGTTTTTT. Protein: CATSAIGDRTSSGTNEKLFF.

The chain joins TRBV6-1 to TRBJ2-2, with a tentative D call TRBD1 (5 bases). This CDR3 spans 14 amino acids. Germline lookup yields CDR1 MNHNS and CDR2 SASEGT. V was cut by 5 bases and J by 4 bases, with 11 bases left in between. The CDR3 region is CASSYRTLTGELFF. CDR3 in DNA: TGTGCCAGCAGTTATCGGACACTCACCGGGGAGCTGTTTTTT.

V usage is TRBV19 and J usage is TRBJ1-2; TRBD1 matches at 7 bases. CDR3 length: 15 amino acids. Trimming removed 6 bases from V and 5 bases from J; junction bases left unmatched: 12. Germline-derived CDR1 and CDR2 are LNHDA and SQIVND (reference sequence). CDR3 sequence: CASSKGQARLYGYTF. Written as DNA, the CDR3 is TGTGCCAGTAGCAAAGGACAGGCGCGCTTATATGGCTACACCTTC.

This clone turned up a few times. CDR3 bases: TGTGCCAGCAGCGACACCATATGGGCAAGCTCCTACAATGAGCAGTTCTTC. Its translation is CASSDTIWASSYNEQFF. The chain carries TRBV5-4 and TRBJ2-1, with D uncertain. The V gene's germline CDR1 is SGHNT and CDR2 YYREEE (reference sequence). V lost 4 bases and J lost 0, with 17 bases in between. The CDR3 contains 17 residues.

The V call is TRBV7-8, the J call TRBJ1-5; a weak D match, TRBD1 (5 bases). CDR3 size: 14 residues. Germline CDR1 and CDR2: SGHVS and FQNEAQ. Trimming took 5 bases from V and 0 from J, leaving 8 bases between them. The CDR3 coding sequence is TGTGCCAGCAGCCACGACAGTAGCAATCAGCCCCAGCATTTT. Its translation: CASSHDSSNQPQHF.

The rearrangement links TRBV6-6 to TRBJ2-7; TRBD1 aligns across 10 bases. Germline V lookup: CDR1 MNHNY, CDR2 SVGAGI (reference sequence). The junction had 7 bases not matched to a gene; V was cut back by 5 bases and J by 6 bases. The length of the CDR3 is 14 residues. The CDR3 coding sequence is TGTGCCAGCAGTCCCCGGACAGGGGGGAGCGAGCAGTACTTC. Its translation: CASSPRTGGSEQYF.

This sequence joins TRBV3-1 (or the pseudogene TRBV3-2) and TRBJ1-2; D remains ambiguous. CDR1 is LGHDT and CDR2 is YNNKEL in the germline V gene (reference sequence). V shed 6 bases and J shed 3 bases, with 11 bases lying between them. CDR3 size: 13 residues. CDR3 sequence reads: CASSPDSYYGYTF. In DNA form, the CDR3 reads TGTGCCAGCAGTCCCGACTCATACTATGGCTACACCTTC.

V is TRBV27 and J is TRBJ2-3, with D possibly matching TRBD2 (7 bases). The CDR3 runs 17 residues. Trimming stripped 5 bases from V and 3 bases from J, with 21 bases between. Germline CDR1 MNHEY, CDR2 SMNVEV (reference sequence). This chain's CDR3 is CASSEWGGRLETDTQYF. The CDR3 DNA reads TGTGCCAGCAGTGAATGGGGGGGGCGCTTAGAGACAGATACGCAGTATTTT.

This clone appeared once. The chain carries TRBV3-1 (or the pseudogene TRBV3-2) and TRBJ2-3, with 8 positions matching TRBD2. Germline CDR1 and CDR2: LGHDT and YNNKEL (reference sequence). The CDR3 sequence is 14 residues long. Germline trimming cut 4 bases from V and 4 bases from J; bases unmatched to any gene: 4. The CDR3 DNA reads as TGTGCCAGCAGCCCGACTAGCGTTGCAGATACGCAGTATTTT. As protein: CASSPTSVADTQYF.

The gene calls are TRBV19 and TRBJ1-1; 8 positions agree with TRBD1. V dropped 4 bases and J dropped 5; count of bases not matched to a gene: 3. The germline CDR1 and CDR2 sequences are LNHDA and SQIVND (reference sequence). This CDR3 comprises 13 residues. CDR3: CASSKQGETEAFF. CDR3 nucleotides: TGTGCCAGTAGTAAACAGGGGGAGACTGAAGCTTTCTTT. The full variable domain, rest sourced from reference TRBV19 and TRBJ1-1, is DGGITQSPKYLFRKEGQNVTLSCEQNLNHDAMYWYRQDPGQGLRLIYYSQIVNDFQKGDIAEGYSVSREKKESFPLTVTSAQKNPTAFYLCASSKQGETEAFFGQGTRLTVV.

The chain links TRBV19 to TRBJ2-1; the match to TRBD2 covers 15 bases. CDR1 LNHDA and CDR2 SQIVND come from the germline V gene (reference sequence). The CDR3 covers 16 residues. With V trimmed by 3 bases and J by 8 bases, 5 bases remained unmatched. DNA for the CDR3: TGTGCCAGTAGTATTCCCGGACTAGCGGGAGGGGATGAGCAGTTCTTC. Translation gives CASSIPGLAGGDEQFF.

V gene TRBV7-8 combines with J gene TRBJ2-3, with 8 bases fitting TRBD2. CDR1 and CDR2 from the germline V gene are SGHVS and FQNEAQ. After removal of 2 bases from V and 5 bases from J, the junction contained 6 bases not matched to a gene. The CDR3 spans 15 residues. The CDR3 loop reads CASSLIPGLEDTQYF. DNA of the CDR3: TGTGCCAGCAGCTTAATTCCGGGACTAGAAGATACGCAGTATTTT.

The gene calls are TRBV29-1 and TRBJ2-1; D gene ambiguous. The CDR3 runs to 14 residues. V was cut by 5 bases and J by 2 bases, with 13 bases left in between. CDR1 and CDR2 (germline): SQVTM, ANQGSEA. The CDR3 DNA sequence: TGCAGCGTTCCCCCTGAGGATCCCTACAATGAGCAGTTCTTC. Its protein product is CSVPPEDPYNEQFF.

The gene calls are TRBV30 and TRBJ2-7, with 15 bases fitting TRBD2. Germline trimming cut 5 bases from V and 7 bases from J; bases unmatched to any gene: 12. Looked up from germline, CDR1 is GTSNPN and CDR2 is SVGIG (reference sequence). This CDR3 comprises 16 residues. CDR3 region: CAWGQGLAGGLGEQYF. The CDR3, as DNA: TGTGCCTGGGGCCAGGGACTAGCGGGAGGACTGGGGGAGCAGTACTTC.

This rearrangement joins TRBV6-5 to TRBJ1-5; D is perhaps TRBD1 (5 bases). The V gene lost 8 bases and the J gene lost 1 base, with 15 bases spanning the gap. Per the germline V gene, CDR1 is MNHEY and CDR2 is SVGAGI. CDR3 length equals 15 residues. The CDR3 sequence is CASGGVWRSNQPQHF. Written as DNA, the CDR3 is TGTGCCAGCGGAGGGGTTTGGAGAAGCAATCAGCCCCAGCATTTT.

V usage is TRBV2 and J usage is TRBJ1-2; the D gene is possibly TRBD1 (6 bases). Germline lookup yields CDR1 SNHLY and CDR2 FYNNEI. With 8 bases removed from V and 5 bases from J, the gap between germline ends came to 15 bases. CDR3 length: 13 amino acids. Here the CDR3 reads CASPGEGGYGYTF. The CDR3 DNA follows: TGTGCCAGCCCAGGGGAAGGTGGGTATGGCTACACCTTC.

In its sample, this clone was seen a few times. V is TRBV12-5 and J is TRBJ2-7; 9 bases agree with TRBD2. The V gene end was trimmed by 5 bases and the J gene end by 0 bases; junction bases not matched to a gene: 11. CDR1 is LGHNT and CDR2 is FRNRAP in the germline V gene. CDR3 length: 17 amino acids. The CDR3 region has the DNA TGTGCTAGTGGTCCCTCTCCCGGGACTAGCCACTCCTACGAGCAGTACTTC. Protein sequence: CASGPSPGTSHSYEQYF. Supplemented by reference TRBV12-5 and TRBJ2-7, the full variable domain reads DARVTQTPRHKVTEMGQEVTMRCQPILGHNTVFWYRQTMMQGLELLAYFRNRAPLDDSGMPKDRFSAEMPDATLATLKIQPSEPRDSAVYFCASGPSPGTSHSYEQYFGPGTRLTVT.

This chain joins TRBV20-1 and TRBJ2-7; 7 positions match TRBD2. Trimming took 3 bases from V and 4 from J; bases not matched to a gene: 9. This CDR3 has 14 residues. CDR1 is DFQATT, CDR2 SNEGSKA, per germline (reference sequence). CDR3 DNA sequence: TGCAGTGCTAGTCGATTAGCGGGTGGGTACGAGCAGTACTTC. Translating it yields CSASRLAGGYEQYF.

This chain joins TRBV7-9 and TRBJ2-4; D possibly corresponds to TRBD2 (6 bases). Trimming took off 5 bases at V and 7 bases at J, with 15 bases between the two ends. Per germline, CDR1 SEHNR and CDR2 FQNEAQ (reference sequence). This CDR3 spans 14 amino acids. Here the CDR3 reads CASSLGQRENIQYF. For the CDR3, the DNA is TGTGCCAGCAGCCTGGGCCAACGGGAGAACATTCAGTACTTC.

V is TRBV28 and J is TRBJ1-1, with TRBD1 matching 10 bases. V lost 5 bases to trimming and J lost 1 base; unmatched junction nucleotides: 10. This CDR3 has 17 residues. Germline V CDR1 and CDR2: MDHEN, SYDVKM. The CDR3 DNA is TGTGCCAGCAGTCCAATATGGGGGACAGGGGAGAACACTGAAGCTTTCTTT. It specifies CASSPIWGTGENTEAFF. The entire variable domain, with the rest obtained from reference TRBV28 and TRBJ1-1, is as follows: DVKVTQSSRYLVKRTGEKVFLECVQDMDHENMFWYRQDPGLGLRLIYFSYDVKMKEKGDIPEGYSVSREKKERFSLILESASTNQTSMYLCASSPIWGTGENTEAFFGQGTRLTVV.

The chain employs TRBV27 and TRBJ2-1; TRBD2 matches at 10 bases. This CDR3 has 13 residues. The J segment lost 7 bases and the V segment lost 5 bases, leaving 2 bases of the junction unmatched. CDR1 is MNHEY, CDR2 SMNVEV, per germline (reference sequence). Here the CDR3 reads CASSLSGRNEQFF. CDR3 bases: TGTGCCAGCAGTCTTAGCGGGAGGAATGAGCAGTTCTTC.

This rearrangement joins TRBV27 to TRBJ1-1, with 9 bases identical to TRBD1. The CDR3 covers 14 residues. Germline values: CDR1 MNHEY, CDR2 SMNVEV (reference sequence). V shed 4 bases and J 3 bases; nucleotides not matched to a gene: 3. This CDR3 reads CASSSGTGYTEAFF. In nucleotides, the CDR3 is TGTGCCAGCAGTTCCGGGACAGGGTACACTGAAGCTTTCTTT.

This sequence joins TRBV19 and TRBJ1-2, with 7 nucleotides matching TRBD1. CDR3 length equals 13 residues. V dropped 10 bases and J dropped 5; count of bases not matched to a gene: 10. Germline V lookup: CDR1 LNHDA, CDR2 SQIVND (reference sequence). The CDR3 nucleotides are TGTGCCACCTCCGCGGACAGGACGTATGGCTACACCTTC. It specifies CATSADRTYGYTF. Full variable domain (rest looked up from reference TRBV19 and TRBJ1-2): DGGITQSPKYLFRKEGQNVTLSCEQNLNHDAMYWYRQDPGQGLRLIYYSQIVNDFQKGDIAEGYSVSREKKESFPLTVTSAQKNPTAFYLCATSADRTYGYTFGSGTRLTVV.

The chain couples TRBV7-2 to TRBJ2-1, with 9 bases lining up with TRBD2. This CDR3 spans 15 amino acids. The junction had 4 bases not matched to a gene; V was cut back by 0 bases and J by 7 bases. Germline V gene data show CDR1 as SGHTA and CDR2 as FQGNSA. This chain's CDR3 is CASSLASGSLNEQFF. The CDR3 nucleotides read TGTGCCAGCAGCTTAGCTAGCGGGAGCCTTAATGAGCAGTTCTTC.

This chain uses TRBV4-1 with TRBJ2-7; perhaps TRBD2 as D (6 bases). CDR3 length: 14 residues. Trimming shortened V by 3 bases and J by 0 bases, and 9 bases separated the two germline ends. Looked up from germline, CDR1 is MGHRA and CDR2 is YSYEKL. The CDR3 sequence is CASSHSGSSYEQYF. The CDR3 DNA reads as TGCGCCAGCAGCCATAGCGGTAGCTCCTACGAGCAGTACTTC.

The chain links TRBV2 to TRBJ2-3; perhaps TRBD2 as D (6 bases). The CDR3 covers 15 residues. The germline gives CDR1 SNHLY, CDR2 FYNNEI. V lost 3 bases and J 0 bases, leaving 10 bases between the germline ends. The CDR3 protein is CASSDYGRSTDTQYF. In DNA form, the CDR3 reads TGTGCCAGCAGTGATTACGGGAGAAGCACAGATACGCAGTATTTT.

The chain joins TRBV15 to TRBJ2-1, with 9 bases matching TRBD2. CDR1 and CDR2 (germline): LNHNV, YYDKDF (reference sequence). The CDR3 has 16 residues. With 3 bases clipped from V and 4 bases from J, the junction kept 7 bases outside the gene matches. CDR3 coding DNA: TGTGCCACCAGCAGCACCATAGCGGGAGATTACAATGAGCAGTTCTTC. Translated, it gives CATSSTIAGDYNEQFF.

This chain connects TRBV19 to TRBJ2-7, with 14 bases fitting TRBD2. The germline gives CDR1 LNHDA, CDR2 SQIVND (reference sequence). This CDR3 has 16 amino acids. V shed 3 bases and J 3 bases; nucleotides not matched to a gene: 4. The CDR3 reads CASSITGLAGGYEQYF. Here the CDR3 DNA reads TGTGCCAGTAGTATTACTGGACTAGCGGGAGGCTACGAGCAGTACTTC.

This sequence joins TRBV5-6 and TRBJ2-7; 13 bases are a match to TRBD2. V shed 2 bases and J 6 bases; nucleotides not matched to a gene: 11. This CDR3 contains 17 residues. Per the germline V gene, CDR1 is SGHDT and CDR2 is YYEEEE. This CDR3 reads CASSFGLAGVPSSEQYF. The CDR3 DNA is TGTGCCAGCAGCTTCGGACTAGCGGGAGTCCCAAGCTCCGAGCAGTACTTC.

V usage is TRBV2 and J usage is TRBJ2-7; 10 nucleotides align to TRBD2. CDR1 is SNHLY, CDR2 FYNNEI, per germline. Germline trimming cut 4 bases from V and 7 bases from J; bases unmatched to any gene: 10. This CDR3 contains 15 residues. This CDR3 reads CASSVGLAGAGEQYF. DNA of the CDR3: TGTGCCAGCAGTGTTGGGCTAGCGGGAGCTGGAGAGCAGTACTTC.

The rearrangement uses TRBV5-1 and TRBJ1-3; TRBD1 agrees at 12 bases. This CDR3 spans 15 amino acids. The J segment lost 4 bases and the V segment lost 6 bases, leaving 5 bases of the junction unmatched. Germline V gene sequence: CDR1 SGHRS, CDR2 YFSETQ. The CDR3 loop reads CASTWDRGRGNTIYF. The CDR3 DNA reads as TGCGCCAGCACCTGGGACAGGGGGCGAGGAAACACCATATATTTT.